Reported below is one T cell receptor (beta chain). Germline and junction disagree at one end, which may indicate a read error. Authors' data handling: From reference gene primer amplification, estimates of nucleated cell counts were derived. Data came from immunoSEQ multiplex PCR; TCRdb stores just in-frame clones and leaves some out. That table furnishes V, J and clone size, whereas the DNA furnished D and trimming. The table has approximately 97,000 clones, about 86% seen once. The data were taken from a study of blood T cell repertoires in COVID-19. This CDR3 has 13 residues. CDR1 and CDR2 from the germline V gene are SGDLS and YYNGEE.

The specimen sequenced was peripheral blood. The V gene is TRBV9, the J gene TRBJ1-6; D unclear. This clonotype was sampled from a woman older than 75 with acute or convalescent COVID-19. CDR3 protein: CASSVDPDSIPDF. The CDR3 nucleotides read TGTGCCAGCAGCGTCGACCCTGACTCTATCCCCGACTTT.